This TCR beta chain was obtained from a study of spatial heterogeneity in lung cancer (dated by TCRdb to the late 2010s). With regard to the full study: Beta-chain transcripts were consistently detected in greater numbers than alpha-chain transcripts, which likely reflected higher beta-chain transcript abundance. In the raw uncorrected reads, each unique combination of TCR and UMI appeared more than ten times on average. The study quantitatively compared TCR alpha and beta repertoires across multiple tumor regions, matched nontumor lung and blood in non-small cell lung cancer. The study linked features of the TCR repertoire to counts of nonsynonymous mutations, which were determined by whole-exome sequencing of tumor tissue. Both alpha and beta chains were TCR-sequenced in samples taken at surgery, namely 220 tumor regions, 61 to 65 matched nontumor lung samples and just over 55 PBMC samples. The paper's findings and limits, for the study overall: Ubiquitous expanded tumor TCRs were detected in blood more often at tumor resection than at routine follow-up. Confirming at a functional level the hypothesis that regional TCRs recognize regional mutations was considered to require additional single-cell paired TCR alpha and beta sequencing.

Receptors were amplified or captured by 5' RACE. Sequencing was carried out with a NextSeq 500. In the TCR library protocol, a unique molecular identifier was attached to each TCR cDNA molecule so that PCR and sequencing errors could be corrected. Processing in the source paper ran as follows. Decombinator tools were used for TCR identification, UMI-based error correction and CDR3 extraction. Expanded TCRs were defined as those above a frequency of 2 per 1,000, corresponding to the top 1% of the tumor frequency distribution. Renyi diversity was computed with the R vegan package after each repertoire had been subsampled 100 times to 5,000 TCRs. To build CDR3 similarity networks, amino acid triplet string-kernel similarity was used, and CDR3s were connected when their pairwise similarity was above 0.82. The public reads were quality trimmed at Q25 with fastp and then assembled into clones with MiXCR by TCRdb, keeping productive beta chains. Identical CDR3 protein sequences are pooled into one entry, listed with their most common genes and DNA. These V and J calls originate from TCRdb's pipeline instead of the authors' own analysis. In all, the sample holds some 100,000 distinct CDR3 sequences, and about an eighth of those were seen once. The ten top clones hold under 50% of the sample.

On this clonotype: The antigen it recognizes is unknown. Base quality data are lacking; no much larger clone is found one base away.

Including the terminal cysteine and phenylalanine, the CDR3 comprises 13 residues. Here the CDR3 DNA is all that survives: 39 bases in frame from base 1. V loses 3 bases of germline sequence and J loses 4 bases, and the interval between the two ends is 9 bases. CDR1 is given as LNHDA and CDR2 as SQIVND, both from the germline V gene (reference sequence). Read against the paper, the sample's time point label means: sample taken at primary tumor resection. For TCR sequencing, whole RNA was extracted from tumor and nontumor lung tissue, or from cryopreserved PBMC samples, and no cell sorting was done. Samples were obtained from fewer than 80 patients with early-stage, untreated non-small cell lung cancer from the lung TRACERx cohort. Only patients with enough RNA available from two or more tumor regions were chosen for TCR sequencing.

The rearranged segments are TRBV19 and TRBJ1-2; no D gene is confidently identified. This receptor was obtained from a male donor with early-stage non-small cell lung cancer. The starting material was PBMCs, obtained at surgery. Here is the DNA: TGTGCCAGTAGTATCCCCAGGTCCTATGGCTACACCTTC. Its product reads: CASSIPRSYGYTF.